The rows below give T cell receptor beta chains drawn from one sample of a study of PD-1 blockade in classical Hodgkin lymphoma. Some clones are missing from TCRdb's copy, which holds only in-frame ones; the method was immunoSEQ multiplex PCR. The repertoire includes about 13,000 clones, around 80% of them detected once, and 24% sits in the top ten. Sequences were derived from peripheral blood mononuclear cells (PBMCs), sampled at baseline. The receptors shown here come from a human donor with classical Hodgkin lymphoma. CDR3s leave out the opening cysteine and the closing phenylalanine or tryptophan. The D gene is left open where the match is weak.

ATSGPESGANVLT,TRBV15,13,TRBJ2-6,.
ASSLVGTVTNSPLH,TRBV11-2,14,TRBJ1-6,TRBD1
ASSPQGLNTEAF,TRBV18,12,TRBJ1-1,.
ASSRQGLAGDTGELF,TRBV5-6,15,TRBJ2-2,TRBD2
ASSRQGSDTEAF,TRBV18,12,TRBJ1-1,TRBD1
ASSGDRGYTGELF,TRBV6-1,13,TRBJ2-2,TRBD1
ASNPGNPGAGIQY,TRBV5-1,13,TRBJ2-4,.
ASSPTGPNTEAF,TRBV18,12,TRBJ1-1,.
ASSYTGPYNEQF,TRBV6-5,12,TRBJ2-1,.
ASSLGRVNSPLH,TRBV7-2,12,TRBJ1-6,.
ASSRQVVAGNTIY,TRBV18,13,TRBJ1-3,.
ASSQGRYNEQF,TRBV2,11,TRBJ2-1,.
ASGAGAGTDTQY,TRBV6-9,12,TRBJ2-3,.
ASNDRPNSPLH,TRBV6-5,11,TRBJ1-6,.
ASSPRTDLNTEAF,TRBV7-8,13,TRBJ1-1,.
ASSLATETQY,TRBV5-1,10,TRBJ2-5,.
ASSYLRTVSPLH,TRBV6-5,12,TRBJ1-6,.
ASTPLLRSGNTIY,TRBV2,13,TRBJ1-3,.
ASSRHPVGQNQETQY,TRBV4-3,15,TRBJ2-5,TRBD1
ASSLPDRGGGEAF,TRBV5-5,13,TRBJ1-1,TRBD1
ASSGWDSQETQY,TRBV5-1,12,TRBJ2-5,TRBD1
ALRPGQKTGELF,TRBV12-5,12,TRBJ2-2,TRBD1
ASSQSPCGVEPSSYEQY,TRBV23-1,17,.,.
ASSITTGTYTDTQY,TRBV19,14,TRBJ2-3,.
ASSQSGLNTDTQY,TRBV4-3,13,TRBJ2-3,.
ASSRGNQPQH,TRBV6-1,10,TRBJ1-5,.
ASSLRGLAGVKTYEQY,TRBV9,16,TRBJ2-7,TRBD2
ASSRRGQTNTEAF,TRBV13,13,TRBJ1-1,.
ASSSVDRYNEQF,TRBV5-6,12,TRBJ2-1,TRBD1
ASSFTGYEQY,TRBV7-2,10,TRBJ2-7,.
ASSVGGQKETQY,TRBV5-5,12,TRBJ2-5,.
ASSERSEQY,TRBV2,9,TRBJ2-7,.
ASSTPGGTEAF,TRBV6-5,11,TRBJ1-1,.
ASSISGTGTYNEQF,TRBV19,14,TRBJ2-1,.
ASSSRTGAGEKLF,TRBV5-1,13,TRBJ1-4,TRBD1
ASSLAGPALGSPLH,TRBV5-1,14,TRBJ1-6,.